A single sample gave rise to the 6 T cell receptor beta chains below, sequenced in a study of blood T cell repertoires in COVID-19. Profiled with immunoSEQ multiplex PCR; TCRdb holds only in-frame clones, not every one. In the table there are 150,000 to 200,000 clones, around 86% of which are singletons. Sample: peripheral blood. The receptors were sampled from a woman older than 75 in a cohort sampled during active or convalescent COVID-19.

This rearrangement joins TRBV11-2 to TRBJ2-7; a possible D gene is TRBD2 (5 bases). CDR3 length: 13 amino acids. V was cut by 4 bases and J by 2 bases, with 9 bases left in between. Germline CDR1 reads SGHAT; CDR2 reads FQNNGV. CDR3 residues: CASSSGSTYEQYV. The CDR3 nucleotides are TGTGCCAGCAGCTCGGGGTCGACCTACGAGCAGTACGTC.

This chain uses TRBV4-1 with TRBJ2-3; 8 bases are shared with TRBD2. Germline values: CDR1 MGHRA, CDR2 YSYEKL. With 3 bases clipped from V and 2 bases from J, the junction kept 13 bases outside the gene matches. The CDR3 has 18 residues. The CDR3: CASSHGITSGAITDTQYF. The CDR3 bases are TGCGCCAGCAGCCATGGGATTACTAGCGGAGCTATCACAGATACGCAGTATTTT.

This rearrangement joins TRBV6-4 to TRBJ1-2; 8 nucleotides line up with TRBD1. The CDR3 sequence is 13 residues long. The V gene's germline CDR1 is MRHNA and CDR2 SNTAGT. Trimming took 4 bases from V and 6 from J; bases not matched to a gene: 4. DNA of the CDR3: TGTGCCAGCAGTGCCATGACAGGGGATGGCTACACCTTC. Protein sequence: CASSAMTGDGYTF.

This chain joins TRBV7-8 and TRBJ2-5, with a weak D call TRBD1 (5 bases). The V end lost 5 bases, the J end lost 3 bases, and 10 bases lay between the germline ends. The CDR3 length is 13 residues. Germline V gene lookup returns CDR1 SGHVS and CDR2 FQNEAQ. The DNA of the CDR3 is TGTGCCAGCAGCAGGACACTAAAAGAGACCCAGTACTTC. This encodes CASSRTLKETQYF.

This clone has only one observation. The chain's CDR3 is CASSRLGVGNQPQHF. Written as DNA, the CDR3 is TGTGCCAGCAGTCGACTCGGCGTCGGGAATCAGCCCCAGCATTTT. The chain links TRBV27 to TRBJ1-5; D gene unclear. Between the trimmed V and J ends, which lost 5 bases and 4 bases, there was a span of 15 bases. The CDR3 consists of 15 residues. Germline values: CDR1 MNHEY, CDR2 SMNVEV (reference sequence).

This chain uses TRBV18 with TRBJ2-1, with a possible D match to TRBD2 (5 bases). V lost 1 base to trimming and J lost 0 bases, with 10 bases between them. The CDR3 is made up of 16 amino acids. Germline assignment: CDR1 KGHSH and CDR2 LQKENI. In DNA, the CDR3 is TGTGCCAGCTCACCACGATCTGGGAGCTCCTACAATGAGCAGTTCTTC. Translated: CASSPRSGSSYNEQFF.